This is a list of T cell receptor beta chains from one sample in a study of T-cell memory formation after mild COVID-19. TCRdb redid the calling of the 5' RACE reads with MiXCR, one entry per CDR3 protein. The sample lists 300,000 to 400,000 distinct CDR3 sequences; about a sixth were seen once. The sequenced material came from PBMCs or a T cell subset sorted from them (not recorded which). These receptors were taken from a man between 18 and 35 years old who had mild COVID-19 (a few samples of this study predate the infection). Cell type and time point are not known. Each CDR3 is given with its conserved first and last residue. D genes are given only for firm matches. For some rows the clone size is stated as once, few or many, or as a class when expanded; others skip it.

J gene: TRBJ2-5; V gene: TRBV12-3/TRBV12-4; clone size: .; D gene: .; CDR3 protein: CASSRGGGGGETQYF; CDR3 DNA: TGTGCCAGCAGTCGCGGAGGGGGTGGTGGAGAGACCCAGTACTTC
J gene: TRBJ2-3; V gene: TRBV20-1; clone size: few; D gene: TRBD2; CDR3 protein: CSARTSGNTDTQYF; CDR3 DNA: TGCAGTGCAAGGACTAGCGGAAACACAGATACGCAGTATTTT
J gene: TRBJ2-5; V gene: TRBV29-1; clone size: .; D gene: .; CDR3 protein: CSVQPLGLPRETQYF; CDR3 DNA: TGCAGCGTTCAACCCTTGGGACTTCCCCGGGAGACCCAGTACTTC
J gene: TRBJ2-5; V gene: TRBV5-1; clone size: few; D gene: TRBD2; CDR3 protein: CASSLFSGAQETQYF; CDR3 DNA: TGCGCCAGCAGCTTGTTTAGCGGGGCACAAGAGACCCAGTACTTC
J gene: TRBJ2-3; V gene: TRBV6-5; clone size: .; D gene: .; CDR3 protein: CASSPWTSTDTQYF; CDR3 DNA: TGTGCCAGCAGCCCATGGACTAGCACAGATACGCAGTATTTT
J gene: TRBJ2-3; V gene: TRBV6-1; clone size: few; D gene: TRBD1; CDR3 protein: CASPGTGHTDTQYF; CDR3 DNA: TGTGCCAGCCCGGGGACAGGGCACACAGATACGCAGTATTTT
J gene: TRBJ1-1; V gene: TRBV20-1; clone size: .; D gene: TRBD1; CDR3 protein: CSAFSLQGAMNTEAFF; CDR3 DNA: TGCAGTGCCTTTTCTTTACAGGGGGCTATGAACACTGAAGCTTTCTTT
J gene: TRBJ2-3; V gene: TRBV12-3/TRBV12-4; clone size: many; D gene: TRBD2; CDR3 protein: CASSPTSAYTDTQYF; CDR3 DNA: TGTGCCAGCAGTCCTACTAGCGCCTACACAGATACGCAGTATTTT
J gene: TRBJ1-2; V gene: TRBV5-4; clone size: .; D gene: .; CDR3 protein: CASSSNLRVGGYTF; CDR3 DNA: TGTGCCAGCAGCTCAAACCTCAGGGTAGGCGGCTACACCTTC
J gene: TRBJ1-2; V gene: TRBV6-5; clone size: .; D gene: .; CDR3 protein: CASSYHSLYGYTF; CDR3 DNA: TGTGCCAGCAGTTATCACAGCCTCTATGGCTACACCTTC
J gene: TRBJ2-1; V gene: TRBV14; clone size: .; D gene: .; CDR3 protein: CASSQSSRGYNEQFF; CDR3 DNA: TGTGCCAGCAGCCAGTCGTCCCGGGGGTACAATGAGCAGTTCTTC
J gene: TRBJ2-2; V gene: TRBV12-3/TRBV12-4; clone size: few; D gene: TRBD2; CDR3 protein: CASSQTSGGNGELFF; CDR3 DNA: TGTGCCAGCAGCCAGACTAGCGGGGGGAACGGGGAGCTGTTTTTT
J gene: TRBJ2-1; V gene: TRBV5-1; clone size: .; D gene: .; CDR3 protein: CASSLGPPNEQFF; CDR3 DNA: TGCGCCAGCAGCTTAGGACCCCCCAATGAGCAGTTCTTC
J gene: TRBJ2-7; V gene: TRBV27; clone size: few; D gene: .; CDR3 protein: CASREDPTYEQYF; CDR3 DNA: TGTGCCAGCAGGGAGGACCCCACCTACGAGCAGTACTTC
J gene: TRBJ2-3; V gene: TRBV5-1; clone size: few; D gene: .; CDR3 protein: CASSLIGENSWDTQYF; CDR3 DNA: TGCGCCAGCAGCTTGATAGGTGAAAATTCGTGGGATACGCAGTATTTT
J gene: TRBJ2-1; V gene: TRBV18; clone size: few; D gene: .; CDR3 protein: CATTWGSSYNEQFF; CDR3 DNA: TGTGCCACTACCTGGGGGAGCTCCTACAATGAGCAGTTCTTC
J gene: TRBJ2-1; V gene: TRBV7-3; clone size: .; D gene: .; CDR3 protein: CASSLQGYSSYNEQFF; CDR3 DNA: TGTGCCAGCAGCTTACAGGGATACAGCTCCTACAATGAGCAGTTCTTC
J gene: TRBJ2-5; V gene: TRBV2; clone size: .; D gene: .; CDR3 protein: CASGQLGLGETQYF; CDR3 DNA: TGTGCCAGCGGCCAACTAGGCCTCGGGGAGACCCAGTACTTC
J gene: TRBJ2-5; V gene: TRBV6-5; clone size: few; D gene: TRBD1; CDR3 protein: CASRGTGQETQYF; CDR3 DNA: TGTGCCAGCAGAGGGACAGGGCAAGAGACCCAGTACTTC
J gene: TRBJ2-5; V gene: TRBV5-1; clone size: many; D gene: .; CDR3 protein: CASSWEFSGTQYF; CDR3 DNA: TGCGCCAGCAGCTGGGAATTTTCGGGGACCCAGTACTTC
J gene: TRBJ2-2; V gene: TRBV19; clone size: .; D gene: .; CDR3 protein: CASSIVGVGSGELFF; CDR3 DNA: TGTGCCAGTAGTATAGTCGGGGTTGGGTCCGGGGAGCTGTTTTTT
J gene: TRBJ1-4; V gene: TRBV5-1; clone size: .; D gene: .; CDR3 protein: CASSPAIPNEKLFF; CDR3 DNA: TGCGCCAGCAGCCCCGCTATACCTAATGAAAAACTGTTTTTT
J gene: TRBJ1-4; V gene: TRBV5-1; clone size: .; D gene: .; CDR3 protein: CASSQGRWEKLFF; CDR3 DNA: TGCGCCAGCAGCCAAGGACGCTGGGAAAAACTGTTTTTT
J gene: TRBJ2-7; V gene: TRBV2; clone size: .; D gene: .; CDR3 protein: CASSSEGGRSYEQYF; CDR3 DNA: TGTGCCAGCAGTTCCGAGGGGGGGCGCTCCTACGAGCAGTACTTC
J gene: TRBJ2-3; V gene: TRBV12-3/TRBV12-4; clone size: .; D gene: .; CDR3 protein: CASPPWMALYSTDTQYF; CDR3 DNA: TGTGCCAGTCCCCCCTGGATGGCGTTATATAGCACAGATACGCAGTATTTT
J gene: TRBJ2-7; V gene: TRBV29-1; clone size: many; D gene: .; CDR3 protein: CSVRQGPLEQYF; CDR3 DNA: TGCAGCGTTCGGCAGGGTCCCCTCGAGCAGTACTTC
J gene: TRBJ2-2; V gene: TRBV12-3/TRBV12-4; clone size: .; D gene: TRBD2; CDR3 protein: CASSLREEAGELFF; CDR3 DNA: TGTGCCAGCAGTTTACGGGAGGAAGCCGGGGAGCTGTTTTTT